This T cell receptor beta chain was recorded in a study of monozygotic twins with inflammatory bowel disease. Germline values: CDR1 KGHSH, CDR2 LQKENI. There are 15 residues in the CDR3. Making cDNA involved eight separate reactions per sample. Reprocessing the 5' RACE reads, TCRdb reports a single entry for every CDR3 protein and omits DNA. The specimen's table records about 160,000 distinct CDR3 sequences. Overall study results and limits: Similarity of repertoires did not differ between concordant and discordant twins, possibly from limited power. IBD patients carried less diverse TCRbeta repertoires (inverse Simpson) than healthy co-twins.

On this clonotype: No antigen is known for it.

A 2.5 ml blood sample was drawn per donor. This sequence originates from a human donor with ulcerative colitis or Crohn's disease, or a healthy co-twin of an affected twin (not recorded which). The V and J genes are TRBV18 and TRBJ2-1; the TCRdb call, TRBD2, lacks DNA for checking. Material: blood. CDR3 residues: CASPPLTSEYNEQFF.